Shown below are 9 T cell receptor beta chains from a single sample sequenced in a study of blood T cells in healthy people across ages. A J-beta primer mix and a sample-barcoded 5' primer were used in a second PCR of about 6 to 12 cycles. TCRdb called the 5' RACE reads again in MiXCR, with one record for every CDR3 protein. The repertoire has roughly 500,000 distinct CDR3 sequences, about 25% of them found once; the top ten carry under 20%. Sequencing was carried out using blood. The receptors originated from an older woman in good health.

The chain combines TRBV29-1 with TRBJ2-7; 9 nucleotides line up with TRBD1. V shed 2 bases, J shed 6 bases, and the junction held 8 bases outside the gene matches. This CDR3 is 14 amino acids long. Germline V gives CDR1 SQVTM, CDR2 ANQGSEA. The CDR3 DNA is TGCAGCGTTGAACCAGGGACAGGGACGGGCGAGCAGTACTTC. Its protein is CSVEPGTGTGEQYF.

This clonotype appeared a few times. This chain joins TRBV2 and TRBJ1-1, with 7 nucleotides matching TRBD1. Germline V CDR1 and CDR2: SNHLY, FYNNEI. CDR3 length: 13 amino acids. Unmatched junction bases numbered 5, after V lost 6 bases and J lost 4 bases. The CDR3 region is CASSSGGVTEAFF. DNA of the CDR3: TGTGCCAGCAGCTCAGGGGGAGTCACTGAAGCTTTCTTT.

In its sample, this clonotype was seen a few times. The chain uses TRBV12-3 or TRBV12-4 and TRBJ2-4; TRBD1 aligns across 12 bases. V shed 3 bases and J 6 bases; nucleotides not matched to a gene: 15. This CDR3 spans 19 amino acids. This CDR3 is CASSFVQGQGAGGANIQYF. DNA for the CDR3: TGTGCCAGCAGTTTTGTGCAGGGACAGGGGGCCGGTGGGGCAAACATTCAGTACTTC.

Comments on this clonotype: The junction departs from germline at one end; a sequencing error may be responsible. The J gene is TRBJ2-5, the V gene TRBV4-3; TRBD2 aligns across 9 bases. The assigned J gene may be wrong: the sequence end matches TRBJ2-1 better. Germline V gene sequence: CDR1 LGHNA, CDR2 YSLEER. This CDR3 has 17 amino acids. Written as DNA, the CDR3 is TGCGTCAGCAGCCAAGAATTCTTAGGCGGGGGGGCCGGTGAGCAGTTCTTC. It yields the protein CVSSQEFLGGGAGEQFF.

The chain carries TRBV11-2 and TRBJ2-5, with 16 bases fitting TRBD2. In germline, CDR1 is SGHAT, CDR2 FQNNGV. V trimming: 5 bases; J trimming: 2 bases; junction bases outside the gene matches: 11. The CDR3 is 19 amino acids. DNA of the CDR3: TGTGCCAGCAGCGTCTCGGCCGGGACTAGCGGGGGGGAACAAGAGACCCAGTACTTC. Translating gives CASSVSAGTSGGEQETQYF. Filled out from reference TRBV11-2 and TRBJ2-5, the complete variable domain reads EAGVAQSPRYKIIEKRQSVAFWCNPISGHATLYWYQQILGQGPKLLIQFQNNGVVDDSQLPKDRFSAERLKGVDSTLKIQPAKLEDSAVYLCASSVSAGTSGGEQETQYFGPGTRLLVL.

This clonotype was counted between two and nine times. This chain connects TRBV30 to TRBJ2-5; 7 bases match TRBD1. V shed 3 bases and J 1 base; nucleotides not matched to a gene: 8. Looked up from germline, CDR1 is GTSNPN and CDR2 is SVGIG (reference sequence). The length of the CDR3 is 15 residues. The CDR3 here is CAWRPPGTAQETQYF. Written as DNA, the CDR3 is TGTGCCTGGAGACCCCCCGGGACAGCCCAAGAGACCCAGTACTTC. Full variable domain (outside the CDR3, taken from reference TRBV30 and TRBJ2-5): SQTIHQWPATLVQPVGSPLSLECTVEGTSNPNLYWYRQAAGRGLQLLFYSVGIGQISSEVPQNLSASRPQDRQFILSSKKLLLSDSGFYLCAWRPPGTAQETQYFGPGTRLLVL.

The V call is TRBV4-2, the J call TRBJ2-1; TRBD1 matches 10 bases. The CDR3 spans 12 residues. V lost 6 bases to trimming and J lost 12 bases; unmatched junction nucleotides: 5. Germline-derived CDR1 and CDR2 are LGHNA and YNFKEQ. The CDR3 protein is CASSQTGGAQFF. CDR3 nucleotide sequence: TGTGCCAGCAGTCAGACAGGGGGCGCGCAGTTCTTC.

The genes are TRBV7-2 and TRBJ2-7; 7 bases are shared with TRBD1. V dropped 2 bases and J dropped 2; count of bases not matched to a gene: 15. CDR3 length: 18 residues. In germline, CDR1 is SGHTA, CDR2 FQGNSA. The CDR3 protein is CASSLTRAGGTSTYEQYF. Here the CDR3 DNA reads TGTGCCAGCAGCTTAACAAGGGCAGGGGGTACCTCAACCTACGAGCAGTACTTC.

On this clonotype: A read error may account for a junction end that differs from germline. V usage is TRBV12-5 and J usage is TRBJ2-5; 12 bases agree with TRBD2. This CDR3 contains 16 residues. Germline CDR1 and CDR2: LGHNT and FRNRAP. The CDR3 here is CASGLRLAGEQETRYF. The CDR3 bases are TGTGCTAGTGGTTTACGACTAGCGGGGGAGCAAGAGACCCGGTACTTC.